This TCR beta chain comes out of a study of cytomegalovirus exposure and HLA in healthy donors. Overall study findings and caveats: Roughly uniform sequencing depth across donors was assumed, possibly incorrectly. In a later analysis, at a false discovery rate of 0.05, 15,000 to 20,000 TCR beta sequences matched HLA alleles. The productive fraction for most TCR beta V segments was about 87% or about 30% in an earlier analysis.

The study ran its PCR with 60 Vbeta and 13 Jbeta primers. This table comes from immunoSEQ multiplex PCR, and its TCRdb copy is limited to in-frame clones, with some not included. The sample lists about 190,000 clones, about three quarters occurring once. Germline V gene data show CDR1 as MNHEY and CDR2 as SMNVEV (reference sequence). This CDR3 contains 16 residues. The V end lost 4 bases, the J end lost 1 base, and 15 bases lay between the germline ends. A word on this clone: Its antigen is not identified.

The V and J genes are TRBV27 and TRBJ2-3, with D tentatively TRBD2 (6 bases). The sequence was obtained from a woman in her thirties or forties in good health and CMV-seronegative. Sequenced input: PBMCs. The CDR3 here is CASSYSTSRGTDTQYF. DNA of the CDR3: TGTGCCAGCAGTTATTCGACTAGTCGGGGCACAGATACGCAGTATTTT.